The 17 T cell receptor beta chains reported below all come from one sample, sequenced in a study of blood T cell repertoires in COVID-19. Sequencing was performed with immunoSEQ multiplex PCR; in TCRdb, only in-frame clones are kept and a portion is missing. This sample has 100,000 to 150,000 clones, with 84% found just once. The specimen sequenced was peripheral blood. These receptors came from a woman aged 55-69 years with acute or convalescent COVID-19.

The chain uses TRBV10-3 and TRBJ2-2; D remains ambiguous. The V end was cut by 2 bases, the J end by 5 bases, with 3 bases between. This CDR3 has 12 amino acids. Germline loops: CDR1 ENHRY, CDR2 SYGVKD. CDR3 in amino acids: CAISEETGELFF. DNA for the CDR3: TGTGCCATCAGTGAGGAGACCGGGGAGCTGTTTTTT.

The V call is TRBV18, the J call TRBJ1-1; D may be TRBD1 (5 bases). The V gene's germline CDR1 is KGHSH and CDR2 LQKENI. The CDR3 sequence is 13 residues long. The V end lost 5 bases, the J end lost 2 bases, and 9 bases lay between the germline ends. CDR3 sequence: CASSGGVNTEAFF. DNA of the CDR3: TGTGCCAGCTCAGGGGGGGTCAACACTGAAGCTTTCTTT.

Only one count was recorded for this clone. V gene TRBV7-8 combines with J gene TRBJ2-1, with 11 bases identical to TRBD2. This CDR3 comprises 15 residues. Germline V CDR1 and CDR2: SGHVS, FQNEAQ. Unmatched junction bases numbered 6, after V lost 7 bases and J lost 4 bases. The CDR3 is CASIVSGGEYNEQFF. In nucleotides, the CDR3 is TGTGCCAGCATCGTTAGCGGGGGGGAGTACAATGAGCAGTTCTTC.

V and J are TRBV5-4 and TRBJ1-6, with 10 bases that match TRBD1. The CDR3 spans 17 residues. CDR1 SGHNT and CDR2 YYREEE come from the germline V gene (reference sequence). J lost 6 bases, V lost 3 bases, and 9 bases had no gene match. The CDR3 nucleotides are TGTGCCAGCAGCTCCTCTAGACAGGGGGCGAGTAATTCACCCCTCCACTTT. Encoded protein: CASSSSRQGASNSPLHF. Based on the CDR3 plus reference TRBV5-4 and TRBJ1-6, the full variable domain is ETGVTQSPTHLIKTRGQQVTLRCSSQSGHNTVSWYQQALGQGPQFIFQYYREEENGRGNFPPRFSGLQFPNYSSELNVNALELDDSALYLCASSSSRQGASNSPLHFGNGTRLTVT.

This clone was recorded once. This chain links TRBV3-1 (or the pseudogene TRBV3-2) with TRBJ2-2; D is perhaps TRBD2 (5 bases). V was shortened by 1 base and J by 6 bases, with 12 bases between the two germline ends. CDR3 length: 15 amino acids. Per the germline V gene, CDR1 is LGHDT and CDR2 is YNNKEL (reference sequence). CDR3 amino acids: CASSQVSGGAGELFF. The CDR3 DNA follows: TGTGCCAGCAGCCAAGTGTCAGGAGGTGCCGGGGAGCTGTTTTTT.

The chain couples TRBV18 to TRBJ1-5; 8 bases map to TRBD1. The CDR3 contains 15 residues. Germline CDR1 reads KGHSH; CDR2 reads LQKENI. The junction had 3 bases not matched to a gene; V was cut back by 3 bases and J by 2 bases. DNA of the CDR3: TGTGCCAGCTCACCGGGGGGACAGGGCAATCAGCCCCAGCATTTT. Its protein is CASSPGGQGNQPQHF.

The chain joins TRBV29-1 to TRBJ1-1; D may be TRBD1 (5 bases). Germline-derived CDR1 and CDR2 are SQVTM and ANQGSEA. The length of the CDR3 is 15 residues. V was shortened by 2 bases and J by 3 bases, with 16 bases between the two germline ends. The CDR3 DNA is TGCAGCGTTGAATTGGAGGGACCTTGGTACACTGAAGCTTTCTTT. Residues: CSVELEGPWYTEAFF.

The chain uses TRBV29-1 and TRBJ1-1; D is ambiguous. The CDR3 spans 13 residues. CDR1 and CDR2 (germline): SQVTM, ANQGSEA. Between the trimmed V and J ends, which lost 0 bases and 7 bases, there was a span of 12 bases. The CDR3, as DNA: TGCAGCGTTGAAGAGTGGAGTGGCCTTGAAGCTTTCTTT. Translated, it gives CSVEEWSGLEAFF.

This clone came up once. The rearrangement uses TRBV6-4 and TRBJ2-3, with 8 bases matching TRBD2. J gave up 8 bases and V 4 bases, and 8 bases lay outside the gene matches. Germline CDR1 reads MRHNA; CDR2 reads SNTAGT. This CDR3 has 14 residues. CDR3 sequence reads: CASSGLRGGGTQYF. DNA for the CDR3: TGTGCCAGCAGTGGACTCCGGGGGGGTGGTACGCAGTATTTT.

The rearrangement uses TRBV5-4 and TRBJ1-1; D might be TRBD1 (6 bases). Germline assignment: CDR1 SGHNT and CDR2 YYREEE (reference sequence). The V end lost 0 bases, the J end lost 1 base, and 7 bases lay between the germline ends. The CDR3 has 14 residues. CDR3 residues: CASSLDRANTEAFF. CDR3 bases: TGTGCCAGCAGCTTGGACAGGGCGAACACTGAAGCTTTCTTT. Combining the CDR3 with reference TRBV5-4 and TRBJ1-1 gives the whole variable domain ETGVTQSPTHLIKTRGQQVTLRCSSQSGHNTVSWYQQALGQGPQFIFQYYREEENGRGNFPPRFSGLQFPNYSSELNVNALELDDSALYLCASSLDRANTEAFFGQGTRLTVV.

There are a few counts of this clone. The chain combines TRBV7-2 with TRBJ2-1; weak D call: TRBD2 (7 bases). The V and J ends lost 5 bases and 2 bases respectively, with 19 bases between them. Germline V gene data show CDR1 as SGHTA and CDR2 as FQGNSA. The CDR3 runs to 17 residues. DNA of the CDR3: TGTGCCAGCAGCCTGACCTCCGGAGGGGGGGCCTACAATGAGCAGTTCTTC. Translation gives CASSLTSGGGAYNEQFF.

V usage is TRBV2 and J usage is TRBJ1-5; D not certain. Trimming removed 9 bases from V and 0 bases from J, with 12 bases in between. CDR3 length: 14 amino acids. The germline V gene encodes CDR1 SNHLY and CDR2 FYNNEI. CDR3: CASTAGYSNQPQHF. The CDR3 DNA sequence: TGTGCCAGTACGGCGGGATATAGCAATCAGCCCCAGCATTTT.

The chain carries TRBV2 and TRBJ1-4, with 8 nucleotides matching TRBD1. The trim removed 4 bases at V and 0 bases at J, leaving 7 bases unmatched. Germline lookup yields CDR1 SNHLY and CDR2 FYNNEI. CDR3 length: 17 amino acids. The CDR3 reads CASSGDRRDATNEKLFF. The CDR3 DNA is TGTGCCAGCAGTGGGGACAGGCGGGATGCAACTAATGAAAAACTGTTTTTT.

CDR3 in amino acids: CASSSPEGGDETQYF. The CDR3 nucleotides are TGTGCCAGCAGCTCCCCCGAGGGCGGGGACGAGACCCAGTACTTC. This sequence joins TRBV7-9 and TRBJ2-5; TRBD2 might be the D (6 bases). The CDR3 extends over 15 amino acids. Germline CDR1 is SEHNR and CDR2 is FQNEAQ (reference sequence). Trimming stripped 4 bases from V and 5 bases from J, with 17 bases between.

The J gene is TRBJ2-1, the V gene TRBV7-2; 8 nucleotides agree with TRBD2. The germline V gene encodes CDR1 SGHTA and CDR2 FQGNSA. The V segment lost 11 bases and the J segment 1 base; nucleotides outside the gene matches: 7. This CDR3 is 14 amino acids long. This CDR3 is CASGGRASYNEQFF. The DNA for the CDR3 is TGTGCCTCGGGGGGGAGGGCATCCTACAATGAGCAGTTCTTC.

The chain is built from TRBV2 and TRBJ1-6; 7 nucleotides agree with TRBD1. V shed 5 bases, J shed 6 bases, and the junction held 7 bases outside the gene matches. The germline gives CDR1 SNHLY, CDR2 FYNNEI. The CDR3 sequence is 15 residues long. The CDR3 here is CASSLTGQANSPLHF. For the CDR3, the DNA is TGTGCCAGCAGTCTTACTGGACAGGCTAATTCACCCCTCCACTTT.

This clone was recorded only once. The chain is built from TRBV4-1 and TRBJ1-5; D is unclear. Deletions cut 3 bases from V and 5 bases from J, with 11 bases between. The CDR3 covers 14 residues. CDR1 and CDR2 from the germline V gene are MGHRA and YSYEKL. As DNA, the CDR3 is TGCGCCAGCAGCCAGTCCGGCCGGGATCAGCCCCAGCATTTT. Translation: CASSQSGRDQPQHF.